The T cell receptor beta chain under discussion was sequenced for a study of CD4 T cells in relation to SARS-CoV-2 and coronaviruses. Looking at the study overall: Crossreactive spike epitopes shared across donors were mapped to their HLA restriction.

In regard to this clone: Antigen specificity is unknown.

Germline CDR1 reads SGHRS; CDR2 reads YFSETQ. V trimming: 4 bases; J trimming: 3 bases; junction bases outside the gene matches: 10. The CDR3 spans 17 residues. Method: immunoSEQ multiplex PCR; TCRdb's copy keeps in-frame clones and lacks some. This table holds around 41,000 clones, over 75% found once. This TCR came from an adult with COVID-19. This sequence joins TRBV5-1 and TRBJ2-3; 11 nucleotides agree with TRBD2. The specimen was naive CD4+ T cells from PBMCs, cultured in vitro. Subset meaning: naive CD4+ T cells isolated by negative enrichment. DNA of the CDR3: TGCGCCAGCAGCGAGACTAGCGGGACGTATCGTACAGATACGCAGTATTTT. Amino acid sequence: CASSETSGTYRTDTQYF.